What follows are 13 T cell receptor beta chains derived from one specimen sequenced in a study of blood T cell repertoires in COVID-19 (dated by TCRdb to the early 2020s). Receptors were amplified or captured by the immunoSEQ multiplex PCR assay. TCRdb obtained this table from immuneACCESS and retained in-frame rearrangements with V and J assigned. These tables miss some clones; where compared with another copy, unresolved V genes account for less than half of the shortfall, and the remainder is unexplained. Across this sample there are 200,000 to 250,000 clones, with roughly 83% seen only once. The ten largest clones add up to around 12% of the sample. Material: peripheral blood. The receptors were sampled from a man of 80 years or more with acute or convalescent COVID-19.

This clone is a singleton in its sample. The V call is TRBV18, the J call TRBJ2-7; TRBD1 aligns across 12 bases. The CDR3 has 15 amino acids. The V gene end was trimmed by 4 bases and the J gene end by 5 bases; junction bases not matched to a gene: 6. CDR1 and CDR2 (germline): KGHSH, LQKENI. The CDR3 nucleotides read TGTGCCAGCTCACTCACCGGGACAGGGGGCGACGAGCAGTACTTC. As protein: CASSLTGTGGDEQYF.

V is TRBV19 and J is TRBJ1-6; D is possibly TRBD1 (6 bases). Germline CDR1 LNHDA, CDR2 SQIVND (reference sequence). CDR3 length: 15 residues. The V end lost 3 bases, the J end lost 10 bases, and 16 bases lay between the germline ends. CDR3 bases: TGTGCCAGTAGTATTTCTCCAGGGGTCTACTCACCCCTCCACTTT. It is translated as CASSISPGVYSPLHF.

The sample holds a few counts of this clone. In DNA form, the CDR3 reads TGTGCCAGCAGTGACAGGGGGCGGAATCAGCCCCAGCATTTT. Translation gives CASSDRGRNQPQHF. V is TRBV28 and J is TRBJ1-5, with 10 bases aligning to TRBD1. There are 14 residues in the CDR3. V was clipped by 5 bases and J by 4 bases; unmatched bases: 2. Germline CDR1 reads MDHEN; CDR2 reads SYDVKM.

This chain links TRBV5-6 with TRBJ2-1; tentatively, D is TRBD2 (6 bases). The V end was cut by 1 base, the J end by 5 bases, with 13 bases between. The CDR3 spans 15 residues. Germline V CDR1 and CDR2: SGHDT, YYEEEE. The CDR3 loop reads CASSLRVAANNEQFF. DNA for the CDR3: TGTGCCAGCAGCTTGAGGGTAGCGGCAAACAATGAGCAGTTCTTC.

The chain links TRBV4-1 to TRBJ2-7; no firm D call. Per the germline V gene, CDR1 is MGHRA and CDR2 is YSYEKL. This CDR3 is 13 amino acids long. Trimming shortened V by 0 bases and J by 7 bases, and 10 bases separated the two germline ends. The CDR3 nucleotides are TGCGCCAGCAGCCAAGATCAACTTCGGGAGCAGTACTTC. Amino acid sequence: CASSQDQLREQYF.

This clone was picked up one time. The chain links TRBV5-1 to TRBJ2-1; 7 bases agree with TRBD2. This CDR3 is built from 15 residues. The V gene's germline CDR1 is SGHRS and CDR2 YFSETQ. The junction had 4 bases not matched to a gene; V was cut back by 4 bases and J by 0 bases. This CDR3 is CASSAGRSSYNEQFF. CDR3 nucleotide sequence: TGCGCCAGCAGCGCCGGGAGGAGCTCCTACAATGAGCAGTTCTTC.

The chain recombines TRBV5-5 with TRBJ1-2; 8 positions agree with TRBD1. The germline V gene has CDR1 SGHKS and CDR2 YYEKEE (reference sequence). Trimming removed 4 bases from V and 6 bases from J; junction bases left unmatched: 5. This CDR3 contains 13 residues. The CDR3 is CASSRQGIDGYTF. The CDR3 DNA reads TGTGCCAGCAGCCGACAGGGGATAGATGGCTACACCTTC.

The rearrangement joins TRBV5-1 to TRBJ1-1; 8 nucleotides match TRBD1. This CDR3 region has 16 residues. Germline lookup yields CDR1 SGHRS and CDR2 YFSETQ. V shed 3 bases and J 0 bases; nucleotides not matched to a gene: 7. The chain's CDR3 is CASSSDRAFMNTEAFF. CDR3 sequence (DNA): TGCGCCAGCAGCTCGGACAGGGCCTTTATGAACACTGAAGCTTTCTTT. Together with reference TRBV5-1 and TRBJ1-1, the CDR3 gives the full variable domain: KAGVTQTPRYLIKTRGQQVTLSCSPISGHRSVSWYQQTPGQGLQFLFEYFSETQRNKGNFPGRFSGRQFSNSRSEMNVSTLELGDSALYLCASSSDRAFMNTEAFFGQGTRLTVV.

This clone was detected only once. CDR3 region: CASSQQGNEKLFF. The CDR3, as DNA: TGTGCCAGCTCCCAACAGGGTAATGAAAAACTGTTTTTT. V gene TRBV18 combines with J gene TRBJ1-4; tentatively, D is TRBD1 (6 bases). Germline V lookup: CDR1 KGHSH, CDR2 LQKENI. This CDR3 region has 13 residues. The V end was cut by 6 bases, the J end by 4 bases, with 9 bases between. Variable domain in full (rest from reference TRBV18 and TRBJ1-4): NAGVMQNPRHLVRRRGQEARLRCSPMKGHSHVYWYRQLPEEGLKFMVYLQKENIIDESGMPKERFSAEFPKEGPSILRIQQVVRGDSAAYFCASSQQGNEKLFFGSGTQLSVL.

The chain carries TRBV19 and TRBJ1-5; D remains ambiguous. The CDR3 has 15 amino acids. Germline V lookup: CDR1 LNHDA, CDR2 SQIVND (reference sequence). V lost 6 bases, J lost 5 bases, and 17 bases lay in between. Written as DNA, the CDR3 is TGTGCCAGTAGAGACGGTATGGAGCGCTATCAGCCCCAGCATTTT. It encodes CASRDGMERYQPQHF.

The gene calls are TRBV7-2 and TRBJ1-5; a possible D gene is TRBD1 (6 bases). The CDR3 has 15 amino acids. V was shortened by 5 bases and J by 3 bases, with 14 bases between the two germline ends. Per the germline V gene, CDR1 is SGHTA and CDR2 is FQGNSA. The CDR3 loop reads CASSDGSGVNQPQHF. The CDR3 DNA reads TGTGCCAGCAGCGACGGTTCAGGGGTCAATCAGCCCCAGCATTTT.

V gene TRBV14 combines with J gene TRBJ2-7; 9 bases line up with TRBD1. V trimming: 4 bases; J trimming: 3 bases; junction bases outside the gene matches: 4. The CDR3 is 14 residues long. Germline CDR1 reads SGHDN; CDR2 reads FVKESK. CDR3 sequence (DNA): TGTGCCAGCAGCCCAACAGGGGGCAGCTACGAGCAGTACTTC. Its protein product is CASSPTGGSYEQYF.

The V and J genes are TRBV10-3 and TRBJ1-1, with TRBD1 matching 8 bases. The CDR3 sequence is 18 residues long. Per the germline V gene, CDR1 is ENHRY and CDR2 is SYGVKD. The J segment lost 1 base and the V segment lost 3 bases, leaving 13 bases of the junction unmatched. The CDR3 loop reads CAISDPHRGGAGNTEAFF. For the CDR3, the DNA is TGTGCCATCAGTGATCCGCACAGGGGGGGGGCGGGGAACACTGAAGCTTTCTTT.